A single sample is the source of the 15 T cell receptor beta chains below, sequenced in a study of neurological immune-mediated disorders. TCRdb re-analysed the 5' RACE reads in MiXCR, keeping a single row per CDR3 protein. The sample records about 66,000 distinct CDR3 sequences, 3.5% to 5% being singletons. Material for sequencing was PBMCs. The receptors stem from a man aged 25-45 years with multiple sclerosis.

This clonotype was counted a few times. The chain links TRBV20-1 to TRBJ1-1; D gene unclear. Between the trimmed V and J ends, which lost 5 bases and 0 bases, there was a span of 13 bases. In germline, CDR1 is DFQATT, CDR2 SNEGSKA (reference sequence). CDR3 length: 14 residues. CDR3 in DNA: TGCAGTGCTCACGACTTAGGGATGAACACTGAAGCTTTCTTT. Translating gives CSAHDLGMNTEAFF.

This clonotype was picked up many times. The J gene is TRBJ2-2, the V gene TRBV5-1; no firm D call. Trimming cost V 0 bases and J 6 bases, with 0 bases left between them. There are 11 residues in the CDR3. Per germline, CDR1 SGHRS and CDR2 YFSETQ. CDR3 protein: CASSLAGELFF. The DNA of the CDR3 is TGCGCCAGCAGCTTGGCCGGGGAGCTGTTTTTT.

This clonotype was counted many times. This chain connects TRBV20-1 to TRBJ2-7; D possibly matches TRBD1 or TRBD2 (6 bases each). Germline V CDR1 and CDR2: DFQATT, SNEGSKA (reference sequence). Trimming took 6 bases from V and 2 from J, leaving 11 bases between them. This CDR3 is built from 12 residues. The CDR3 DNA is TGCAGTGCCGAGGGGGGTACCTACGAGCAGTACTTC. Translation: CSAEGGTYEQYF.

This clonotype has ten or more counts. The chain uses TRBV7-2 and TRBJ2-5; 7 bases are shared with TRBD1. J lost 2 bases, V lost 4 bases, and 7 bases had no gene match. The CDR3 length is 15 residues. Germline values: CDR1 SGHTA, CDR2 FQGNSA. CDR3 region: CASSSGTALQETQYF. The CDR3 region has the DNA TGTGCCAGCAGCTCAGGGACAGCATTACAAGAGACCCAGTACTTC.

This clonotype was seen many times. The genes are TRBV7-9 and TRBJ2-7; 8 bases are shared with TRBD1. This CDR3 has 18 residues. J was trimmed by 0 bases and V by 2 bases; bases with no gene match: 12. Per germline, CDR1 SEHNR and CDR2 FQNEAQ (reference sequence). CDR3: CASSLPIPGQVPSYEQYF. The DNA of the CDR3 is TGTGCCAGCAGCTTACCCATTCCGGGACAGGTCCCCTCCTACGAGCAGTACTTC.

This clonotype was counted only a few times. This rearrangement joins TRBV4-3 to TRBJ1-2; D is uncertain. Germline CDR1 and CDR2: LGHNA and YSLEER. V lost 0 bases and J 5 bases, leaving 7 bases between the germline ends. CDR3 size: 13 residues. The CDR3 bases are TGCGCCAGCAGCCAAGAGGGCGCATATGGCTACACCTTC. It is translated as CASSQEGAYGYTF.

This clonotype was seen at least ten times. The chain uses TRBV12-5 and TRBJ1-1; TRBD1 matches at 11 bases. The junction had 2 bases not matched to a gene; V was cut back by 4 bases and J by 1 base. In germline, CDR1 is LGHNT, CDR2 FRNRAP. The CDR3 is made up of 15 amino acids. CDR3 nucleotides: TGTGCTAGTGGTTCAGGACAGGGGGCGAACACTGAAGCTTTCTTT. Its protein is CASGSGQGANTEAFF.

This clonotype was seen many times. The chain recombines TRBV5-1 with TRBJ2-1, with D perhaps given as TRBD1 or TRBD2 (5 bases each). Germline values: CDR1 SGHRS, CDR2 YFSETQ. Trimming took off 4 bases at V and 5 bases at J, with 10 bases between the two ends. CDR3 length equals 13 residues. Written as DNA, the CDR3 is TGCGCCAGCAGCCGGGGACGGAACAATGAGCAGTTCTTC. Residues: CASSRGRNNEQFF.

This clonotype was detected ten times or more. This sequence joins TRBV10-3 and TRBJ2-3, with 9 nucleotides matching TRBD2. The CDR3 covers 15 residues. The V gene end was trimmed by 4 bases and the J gene end by 4 bases; junction bases not matched to a gene: 6. Germline V CDR1 and CDR2: ENHRY, SYGVKD. The chain's CDR3 is CAISVAGAGADTQYF. In DNA, the CDR3 is TGTGCCATCAGTGTAGCGGGGGCAGGCGCAGATACGCAGTATTTT.

Comment on this clonotype: A single base separates this from a much larger clone, so it may be a read error. V gene TRBV4-1 combines with J gene TRBJ2-7; 10 bases are shared with TRBD1. V trimming: 4 bases; J trimming: 0 bases; junction bases outside the gene matches: 6. From germline, CDR1 is MGHRA and CDR2 YSYEKL. CDR3 length: 16 amino acids. The CDR3 DNA reads TGCGCCAGCAGCCTAGCGGGACAGGGGAGCTCCTACGAGCAGTACTTC. Protein: CASSLAGQGSSYEQYF.

This clonotype has just a few counts. V gene TRBV19 combines with J gene TRBJ2-6; D is uncertain. Germline CDR1 is LNHDA and CDR2 is SQIVND (reference sequence). Trimming stripped 3 bases from V and 0 bases from J, with 9 bases between. The CDR3 is 16 amino acids. The CDR3 DNA reads TGTGCCAGTAGTATGAATCCTCACTCTGGGGCCAACGTCCTGACTTTC. Translation gives CASSMNPHSGANVLTF.

This clonotype was seen at least ten times. V is TRBV7-2 and J is TRBJ1-5; D gene uncertain. CDR1 is SGHTA and CDR2 is FQGNSA in the germline V gene. The CDR3 sequence is 13 residues long. The ends were cut back, 5 bases at V and 6 bases at J, with 11 bases in the middle. The CDR3 sequence: CASSQREGQPQHF. The CDR3 DNA reads as TGTGCCAGCAGCCAACGGGAGGGTCAGCCCCAGCATTTT.

There are many counts of this clonotype. The chain carries TRBV4-1 and TRBJ2-5, with 8 positions matching TRBD2. Trimming cost V 1 base and J 4 bases; bases outside gene matches: 5. Germline V gives CDR1 MGHRA, CDR2 YSYEKL. This CDR3 spans 15 amino acids. CDR3 sequence (DNA): TGCGCCAGCAGCCAAGCTGGCGGGGGGAGAGAGACCCAGTACTTC. It specifies CASSQAGGGRETQYF.

Notes on this clonotype: Since a much larger clone is just one base distant, this may be a read error. The rearrangement uses TRBV12-3 or TRBV12-4 and TRBJ2-2; D is ambiguous. The CDR3 has 12 amino acids. Trimming took 5 bases from V and 10 from J, leaving 11 bases between them. Here the CDR3 reads CASSPRSEELFF. The CDR3 DNA reads as TGTGCCAGCAGTCCGCGGTCCGAGGAGCTGTTTTTT.

This clonotype was seen repeatedly, ten times or more. The gene calls are TRBV7-9 and TRBJ2-2, with D tentatively TRBD1 (6 bases). This CDR3 comprises 13 residues. Trimming shortened V by 2 bases and J by 6 bases, and 7 bases separated the two germline ends. Germline CDR1 and CDR2: SEHNR and FQNEAQ (reference sequence). The CDR3 DNA follows: TGTGCCAGCAGCTTAACAGGGTCCGGGGAGCTGTTTTTT. As protein: CASSLTGSGELFF.